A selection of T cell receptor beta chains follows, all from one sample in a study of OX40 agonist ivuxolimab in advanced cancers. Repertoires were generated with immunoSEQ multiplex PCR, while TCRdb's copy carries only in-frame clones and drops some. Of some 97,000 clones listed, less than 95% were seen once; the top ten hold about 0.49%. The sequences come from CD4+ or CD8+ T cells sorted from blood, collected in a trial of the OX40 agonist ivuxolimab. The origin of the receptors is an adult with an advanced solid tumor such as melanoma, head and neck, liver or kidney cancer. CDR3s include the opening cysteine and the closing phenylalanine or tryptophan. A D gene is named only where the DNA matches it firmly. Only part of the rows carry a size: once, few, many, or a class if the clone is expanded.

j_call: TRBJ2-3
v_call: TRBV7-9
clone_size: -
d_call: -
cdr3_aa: CASSLLGSGDTQYF
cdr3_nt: TGTGCCAGCAGCTTACTAGGGAGTGGAGATACGCAGTATTTT

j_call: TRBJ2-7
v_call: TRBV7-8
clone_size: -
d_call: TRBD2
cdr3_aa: CASSLVGRADKQYF
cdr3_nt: TGTGCCAGCAGCTTAGTTGGGAGGGCGGATAAGCAGTACTTC

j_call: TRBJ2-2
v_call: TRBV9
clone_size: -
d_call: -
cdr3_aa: CASSPSRGNTGELFF
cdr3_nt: TGTGCCAGCAGCCCCAGCCGGGGGAACACCGGGGAGCTGTTTTTT

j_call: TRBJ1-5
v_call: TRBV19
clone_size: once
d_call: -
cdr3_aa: CASSRRTEATNQPQHF
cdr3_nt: TGTGCCAGTAGCAGGAGGACAGAAGCAACCAATCAGCCCCAGCATTTT

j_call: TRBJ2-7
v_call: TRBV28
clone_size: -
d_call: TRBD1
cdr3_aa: CASRGQVGYEQYF
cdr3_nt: TGTGCCAGCAGGGGACAGGTGGGATACGAGCAGTACTTC

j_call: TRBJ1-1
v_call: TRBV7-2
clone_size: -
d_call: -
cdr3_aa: CASSLMPGAGVDTEAFF
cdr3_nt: TGTGCCAGCAGCTTAATGCCCGGTGCGGGGGTCGACACTGAAGCTTTCTTT

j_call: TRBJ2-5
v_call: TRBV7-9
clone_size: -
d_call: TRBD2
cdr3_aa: CASSSGTSGIQETQYF
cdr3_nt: TGTGCCAGCAGCTCCGGGACTAGCGGGATCCAAGAGACCCAGTACTTC

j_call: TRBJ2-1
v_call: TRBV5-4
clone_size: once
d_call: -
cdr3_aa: CASSHRSSYNEQFF
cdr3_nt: TGTGCCAGCAGCCACCGGAGCTCCTACAATGAGCAGTTCTTC

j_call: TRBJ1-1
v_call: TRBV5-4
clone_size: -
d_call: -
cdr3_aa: CASSLDPGRGTEAFF
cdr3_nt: TGTGCCAGCAGCTTGGATCCCGGGAGGGGGACTGAAGCTTTCTTT

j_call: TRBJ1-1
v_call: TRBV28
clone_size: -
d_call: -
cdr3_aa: CASSLSVAGNTEAFF
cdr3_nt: TGTGCCAGCAGTTTATCGGTCGCGGGGAACACTGAAGCTTTCTTT

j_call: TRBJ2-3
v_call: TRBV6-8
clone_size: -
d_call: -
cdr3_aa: CASSYPARRSDTQYF
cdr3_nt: TGTGCCAGCAGTTACCCGGCACGAAGGTCAGATACGCAGTATTTT

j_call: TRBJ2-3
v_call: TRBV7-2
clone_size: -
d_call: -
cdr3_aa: CASSSQGGGADTQYF
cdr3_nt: TGTGCCAGCAGCTCCCAAGGTGGGGGTGCAGATACGCAGTATTTT

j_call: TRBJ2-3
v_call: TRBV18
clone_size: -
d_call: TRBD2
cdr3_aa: CASSPVLAGATDTQYF
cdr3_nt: TGTGCCAGCTCACCGGTGCTAGCGGGAGCAACAGATACGCAGTATTTT

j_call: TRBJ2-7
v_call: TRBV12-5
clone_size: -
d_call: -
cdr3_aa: CASGFLDSPYEQYF
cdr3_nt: TGTGCTAGTGGTTTTTTGGACTCCCCCTACGAGCAGTACTTC

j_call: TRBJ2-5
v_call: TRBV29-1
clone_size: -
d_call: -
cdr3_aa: CSVERQAQETQYF
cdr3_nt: TGCAGCGTTGAAAGACAGGCCCAGGAGACCCAGTACTTC

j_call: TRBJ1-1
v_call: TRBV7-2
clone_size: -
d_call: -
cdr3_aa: CASSFQRQGEAFF
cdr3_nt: TGTGCCAGCAGCTTCCAAAGGCAGGGAGAAGCTTTCTTT

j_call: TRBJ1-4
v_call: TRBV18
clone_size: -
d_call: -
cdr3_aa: CASSPIRSNMGITGEKLFF
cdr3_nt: TGTGCCAGCTCACCTATAAGGTCGAATATGGGGATTACGGGTGAAAAACTGTTTTTT

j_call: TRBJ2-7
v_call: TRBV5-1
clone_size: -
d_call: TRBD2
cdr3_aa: CASSLGGTSYSEQYF
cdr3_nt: TGCGCCAGCAGCTTGGGGGGGACTAGTTACTCTGAGCAGTACTTC

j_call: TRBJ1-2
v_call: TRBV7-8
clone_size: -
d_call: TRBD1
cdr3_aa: CASSPRDRGQDGYTF
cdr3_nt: TGTGCCAGCAGCCCACGGGACAGGGGGCAGGATGGCTACACCTTC

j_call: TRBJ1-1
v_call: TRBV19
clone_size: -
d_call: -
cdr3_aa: CASSRQVNTEAFF
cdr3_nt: TGTGCCAGTAGCAGACAGGTGAACACTGAAGCTTTCTTT

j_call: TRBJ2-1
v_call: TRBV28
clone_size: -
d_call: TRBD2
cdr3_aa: CASSPSGKPYNEQFF
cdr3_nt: TGTGCCAGCAGTCCGAGCGGGAAACCCTACAATGAGCAGTTCTTC

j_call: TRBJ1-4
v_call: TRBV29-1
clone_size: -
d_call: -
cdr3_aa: CSVLVTTNEKLFF
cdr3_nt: TGCAGCGTTTTGGTGACAACTAATGAAAAACTGTTTTTT

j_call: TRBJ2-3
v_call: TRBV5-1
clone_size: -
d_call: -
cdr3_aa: CASSLGSTDTQYF
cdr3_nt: TGCGCCAGCAGCTTGGGAAGCACAGATACGCAGTATTTT

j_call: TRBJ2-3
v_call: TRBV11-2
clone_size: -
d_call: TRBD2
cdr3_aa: CASSWTSGLYSQYF
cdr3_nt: TGTGCCAGCAGCTGGACTAGCGGGCTCTACTCACAGTATTTT

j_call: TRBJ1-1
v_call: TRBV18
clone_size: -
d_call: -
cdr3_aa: CASSPGQNTEAFF
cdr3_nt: TGTGCCAGCTCACCAGGACAGAACACTGAAGCTTTCTTT

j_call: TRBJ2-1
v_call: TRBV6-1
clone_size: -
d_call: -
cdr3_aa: CASSETSGAYNEQFF
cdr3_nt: TGTGCCAGCAGTGAAACGAGCGGAGCCTACAATGAGCAGTTCTTC

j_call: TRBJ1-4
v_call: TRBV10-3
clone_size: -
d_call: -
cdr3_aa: CAISETARDLFF
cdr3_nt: TGTGCCATCAGTGAGACAGCGCGGGATCTGTTTTTT

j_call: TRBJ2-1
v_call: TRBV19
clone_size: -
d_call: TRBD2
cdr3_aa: CASSATGTSGYNEQFF
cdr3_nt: TGTGCCAGTAGTGCAACCGGGACTAGCGGCTACAATGAGCAGTTCTTC

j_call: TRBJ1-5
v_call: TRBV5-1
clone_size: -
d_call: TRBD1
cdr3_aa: CASSFGQGDLPQHF
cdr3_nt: TGCGCCAGCAGCTTTGGCCAGGGGGACCTGCCCCAGCATTTT

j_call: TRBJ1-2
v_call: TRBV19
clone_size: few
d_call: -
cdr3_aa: CASSKDWRYGYTF
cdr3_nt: TGTGCCAGTAGTAAAGACTGGAGGTATGGCTACACCTTC

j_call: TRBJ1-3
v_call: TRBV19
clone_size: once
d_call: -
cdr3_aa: CASRLQGPGGNTIYF
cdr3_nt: TGTGCCAGTAGACTCCAGGGACCTGGGGGAAACACCATATATTTT

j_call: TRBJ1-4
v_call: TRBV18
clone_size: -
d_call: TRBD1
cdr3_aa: CASSPDRTGFLFF
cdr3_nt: TGTGCCAGCTCACCAGACAGGACAGGGTTCCTGTTTTTT

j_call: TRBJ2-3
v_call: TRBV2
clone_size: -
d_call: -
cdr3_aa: CASSEDSLHPQYF
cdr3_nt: TGTGCCAGCAGTGAAGACAGCCTTCATCCGCAGTATTTT

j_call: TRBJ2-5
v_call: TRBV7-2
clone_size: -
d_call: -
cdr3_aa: CASSSRTGEETQYF
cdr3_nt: TGTGCCAGCAGCTCGCGGACGGGGGAAGAGACCCAGTACTTC

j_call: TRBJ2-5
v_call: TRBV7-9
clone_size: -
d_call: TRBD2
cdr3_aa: CASRSASGVVQYF
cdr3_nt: TGTGCCAGCAGGTCGGCTAGCGGAGTGGTACAGTACTTC

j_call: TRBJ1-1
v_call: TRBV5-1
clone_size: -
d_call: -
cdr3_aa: CASSLDGRPSEAFF
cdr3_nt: TGCGCCAGCAGCTTGGACGGCAGACCTTCCGAAGCTTTCTTT

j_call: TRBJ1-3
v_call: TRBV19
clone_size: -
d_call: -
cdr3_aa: CASRSGRVIGNTIYF
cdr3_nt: TGTGCCAGTAGGAGCGGCAGGGTGATTGGAAACACCATATATTTT

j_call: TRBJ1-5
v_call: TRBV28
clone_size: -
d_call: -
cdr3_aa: CASSFRAHQPQHF
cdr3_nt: TGTGCCAGCAGTTTTCGTGCTCATCAGCCCCAGCATTTT

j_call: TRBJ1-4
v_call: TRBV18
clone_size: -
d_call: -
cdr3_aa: CASSPRRGGSEKLFF
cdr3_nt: TGTGCCAGCTCACCTCGCCGGGGGGGCAGTGAAAAACTGTTTTTT

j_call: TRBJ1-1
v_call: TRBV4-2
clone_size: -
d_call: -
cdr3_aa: CASSQDPQMAGTEAFF
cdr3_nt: TGTGCCAGCAGCCAAGATCCCCAGATGGCGGGCACTGAAGCTTTCTTT

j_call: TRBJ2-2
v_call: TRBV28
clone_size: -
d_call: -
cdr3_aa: CASKLGGASGELFF
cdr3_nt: TGTGCCAGCAAGCTGGGGGGCGCATCCGGGGAGCTGTTTTTT

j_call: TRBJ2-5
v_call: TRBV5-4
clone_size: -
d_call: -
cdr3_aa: CASSFPAQETQYF
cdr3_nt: TGTGCCAGCAGCTTTCCGGCCCAAGAGACCCAGTACTTC

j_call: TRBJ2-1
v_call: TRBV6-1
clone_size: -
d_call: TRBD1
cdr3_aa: CASSASAQGANYNEQFF
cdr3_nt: TGTGCCAGCAGTGCCAGTGCCCAGGGGGCGAATTACAATGAGCAGTTCTTC

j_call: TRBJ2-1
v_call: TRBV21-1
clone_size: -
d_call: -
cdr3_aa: CASSFGANNEQFF
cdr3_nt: TGTGCCAGCAGCTTCGGCGCGAACAATGAGCAGTTCTTC

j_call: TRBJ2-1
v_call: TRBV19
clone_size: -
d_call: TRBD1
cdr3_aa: CASKTGSRNEQFF
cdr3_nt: TGTGCCAGTAAGACAGGGTCGCGGAATGAGCAGTTCTTC

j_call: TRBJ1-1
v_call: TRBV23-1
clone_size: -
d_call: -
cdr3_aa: CASSPPAGESDTEAFF
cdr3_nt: TGCGCCAGCAGTCCCCCCGCGGGCGAGTCGGACACTGAAGCTTTCTTT

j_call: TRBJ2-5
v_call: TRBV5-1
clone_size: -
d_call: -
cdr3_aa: CASSFRIQETQYF
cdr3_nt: TGCGCCAGCAGCTTCCGTATACAAGAGACCCAGTACTTC

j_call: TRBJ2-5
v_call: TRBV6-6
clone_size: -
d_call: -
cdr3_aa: CASTQTLSRTQYF
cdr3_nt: TGTGCCAGCACCCAAACTCTGTCGCGGACCCAGTACTTC

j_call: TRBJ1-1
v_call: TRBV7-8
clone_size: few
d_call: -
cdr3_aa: CASSSTEGRTEAFF
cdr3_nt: TGTGCCAGCAGCTCAACAGAGGGGCGCACTGAAGCTTTCTTT

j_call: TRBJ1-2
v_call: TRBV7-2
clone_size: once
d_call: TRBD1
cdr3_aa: CASSFADRGLGYTF
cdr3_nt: TGTGCCAGCAGTTTCGCAGACAGGGGGCTTGGCTACACCTTC

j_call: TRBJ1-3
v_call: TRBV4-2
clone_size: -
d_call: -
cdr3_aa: CASSQEFGNTIYF
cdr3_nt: TGTGCCAGCAGCCAAGAATTCGGAAACACCATATATTTT

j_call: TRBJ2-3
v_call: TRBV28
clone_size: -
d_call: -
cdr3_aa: CASSTASDTQYF
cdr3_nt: TGTGCCAGCAGTACGGCGTCAGATACGCAGTATTTT

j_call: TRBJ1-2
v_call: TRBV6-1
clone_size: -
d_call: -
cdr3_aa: CASSDGGRGGYTF
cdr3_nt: TGTGCCAGCAGTGACGGGGGGCGGGGCGGCTACACCTTC